The clone carrying this TCR beta chain was detected many times. Its target is unknown. Amplification yielded TCR beta CDR3 regions, with RNA transcripts as the source. Primed by the HTBI set, a first-round RT-PCR was run on the TCR CDR3. TCRdb fed the multiplex PCR reads into MiXCR, producing one record per CDR3 protein. In the table there are about 300,000 distinct CDR3 sequences, about 19% of which are singletons. This entry comes from a study of T cells in Graves' hyperthyroidism and ophthalmopathy. This CDR3 contains 16 residues. Germline assignment: CDR1 DFQATT and CDR2 SNEGSKA (reference sequence). Trimming removed 0 bases from V and 5 bases from J, with 18 bases in between. Findings of the study overall: Before onset, by a median of about seven months, the model predicted ophthalmopathy.

The cohort's ophthalmopathy patients, a group with duration under 3 months, had a Clinical Activity Score of at least 3 and a NOSPECS grade of at least 4. Lactation, pregnancy, other autoimmune disease or uncontrolled infection led to exclusion of patients. Thyroid ultrasound and orbital computed tomography, with clinical symptoms and serum thyroxine and TRAb, informed diagnoses. This TCR came from a man aged 50 to 60 with Graves' ophthalmopathy. The genes are TRBV20-1 and TRBJ2-3, with D perhaps matching TRBD1 (5 bases). Sequencing was done on a sample of blood. The CDR3 DNA sequence: TGCAGTGCTAGAGATCATCGACAGTCAGCAGGAGATACGCAGTATTTT. It translates to CSARDHRQSAGDTQYF.